Reported below is one T cell receptor (beta chain). The sample originates from a study of blood T cell repertoires in COVID-19. As for the study in general: The study drew acute and convalescent COVID-19 samples from the United States, Italy and Spain.

CDR3 length: 18 residues. The germline CDR1 and CDR2 sequences are LGHNA and YSLEER. The V gene end was trimmed by 0 bases and the J gene end by 0 bases; junction bases not matched to a gene: 7. In the original analysis: Amplified reference gene primers provided the basis for estimating nucleated cell counts. Method: immunoSEQ multiplex PCR; TCRdb's copy keeps in-frame clones and lacks some. D and trimming come from the DNA, and the V and J calls and clone size come from that table. The table has under 250,000 clones, about 91% seen once; the top ten hold approximately 1.3%. The V call is TRBV4-3, the J call TRBJ2-7; 11 bases match TRBD2. This clonotype was obtained from a man aged 80 or over with acute or convalescent COVID-19. The sequenced material came from peripheral blood. CDR3 loop: CASSQESSGRVDSYEQYF. The CDR3 coding sequence is TGCGCCAGCAGCCAAGAAAGTAGCGGGAGGGTCGACTCCTACGAGCAGTACTTC.